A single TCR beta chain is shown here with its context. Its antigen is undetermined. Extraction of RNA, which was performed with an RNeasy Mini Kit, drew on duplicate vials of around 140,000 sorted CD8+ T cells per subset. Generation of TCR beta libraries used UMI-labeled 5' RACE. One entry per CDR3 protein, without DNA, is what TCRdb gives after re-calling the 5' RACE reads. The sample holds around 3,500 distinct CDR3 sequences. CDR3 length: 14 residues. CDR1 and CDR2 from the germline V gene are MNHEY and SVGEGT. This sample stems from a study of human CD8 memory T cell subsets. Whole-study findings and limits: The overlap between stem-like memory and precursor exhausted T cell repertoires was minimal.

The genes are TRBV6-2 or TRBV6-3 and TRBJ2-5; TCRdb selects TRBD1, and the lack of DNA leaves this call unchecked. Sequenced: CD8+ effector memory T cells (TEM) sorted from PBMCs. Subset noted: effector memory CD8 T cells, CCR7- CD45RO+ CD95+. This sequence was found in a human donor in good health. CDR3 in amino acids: CASSSGQDVETQYF.